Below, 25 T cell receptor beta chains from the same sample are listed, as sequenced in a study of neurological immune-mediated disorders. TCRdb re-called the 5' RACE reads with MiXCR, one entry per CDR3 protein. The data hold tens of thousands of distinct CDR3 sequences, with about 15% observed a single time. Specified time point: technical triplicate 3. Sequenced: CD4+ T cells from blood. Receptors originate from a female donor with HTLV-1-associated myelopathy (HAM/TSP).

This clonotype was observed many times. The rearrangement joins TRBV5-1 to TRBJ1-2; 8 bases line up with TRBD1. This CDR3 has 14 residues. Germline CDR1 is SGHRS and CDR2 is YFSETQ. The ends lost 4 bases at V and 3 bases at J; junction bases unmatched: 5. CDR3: CASSAGGADYGYTF. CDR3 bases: TGCGCCAGCAGCGCAGGGGGCGCGGACTATGGCTACACCTTC.

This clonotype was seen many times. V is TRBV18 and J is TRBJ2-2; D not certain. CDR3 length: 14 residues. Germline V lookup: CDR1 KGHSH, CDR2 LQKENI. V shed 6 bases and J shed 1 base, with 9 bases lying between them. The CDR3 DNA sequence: TGTGCCAGCTCCCGCGACGGGAACACCGGGGAGCTGTTTTTT. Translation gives CASSRDGNTGELFF.

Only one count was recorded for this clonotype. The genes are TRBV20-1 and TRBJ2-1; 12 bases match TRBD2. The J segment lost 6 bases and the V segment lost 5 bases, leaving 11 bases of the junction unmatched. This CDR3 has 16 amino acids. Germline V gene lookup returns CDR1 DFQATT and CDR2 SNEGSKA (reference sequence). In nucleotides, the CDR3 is TGCAGTGCTCTCCACCTGGGACTAGCGGGCTCCAATGAGCAGTTCTTC. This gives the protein CSALHLGLAGSNEQFF.

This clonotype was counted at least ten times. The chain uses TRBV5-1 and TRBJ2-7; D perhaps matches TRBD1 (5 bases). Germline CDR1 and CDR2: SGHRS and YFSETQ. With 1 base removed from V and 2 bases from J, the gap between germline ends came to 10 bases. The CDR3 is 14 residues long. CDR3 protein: CASSLWAGTYEQYF. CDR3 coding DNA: TGCGCCAGCAGCTTGTGGGCAGGGACCTACGAGCAGTACTTC.

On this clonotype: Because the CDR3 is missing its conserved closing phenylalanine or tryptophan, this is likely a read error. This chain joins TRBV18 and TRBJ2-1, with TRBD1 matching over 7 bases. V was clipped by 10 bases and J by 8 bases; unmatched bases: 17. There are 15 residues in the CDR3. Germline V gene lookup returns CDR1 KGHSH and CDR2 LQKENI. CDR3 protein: CAISPTLDRPDEQFL. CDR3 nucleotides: TGTGCCATTTCACCAACACTGGACAGGCCGGATGAGCAGTTCTTA.

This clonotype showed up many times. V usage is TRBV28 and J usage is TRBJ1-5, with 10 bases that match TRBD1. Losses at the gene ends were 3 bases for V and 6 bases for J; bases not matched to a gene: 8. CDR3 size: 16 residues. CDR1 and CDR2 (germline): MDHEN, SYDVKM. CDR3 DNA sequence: TGTGCCAGCAGTTTGAGGGACAGGGGTTTGGTTCAGCCCCAGCATTTT. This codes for CASSLRDRGLVQPQHF.

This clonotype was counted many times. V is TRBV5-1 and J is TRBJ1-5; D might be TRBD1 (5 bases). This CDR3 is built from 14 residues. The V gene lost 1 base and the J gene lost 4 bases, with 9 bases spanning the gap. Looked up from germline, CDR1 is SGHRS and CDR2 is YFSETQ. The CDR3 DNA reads TGCGCCAGCAGCTTGCGGGGGGGAAATCAGCCCCAGCATTTT. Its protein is CASSLRGGNQPQHF. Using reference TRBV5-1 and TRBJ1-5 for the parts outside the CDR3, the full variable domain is KAGVTQTPRYLIKTRGQQVTLSCSPISGHRSVSWYQQTPGQGLQFLFEYFSETQRNKGNFPGRFSGRQFSNSRSEMNVSTLELGDSALYLCASSLRGGNQPQHFGDGTRLSIL.

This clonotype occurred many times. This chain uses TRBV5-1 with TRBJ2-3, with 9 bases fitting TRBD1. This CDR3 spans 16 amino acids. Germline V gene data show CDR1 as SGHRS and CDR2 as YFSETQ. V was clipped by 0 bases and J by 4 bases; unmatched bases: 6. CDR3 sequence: CASSLGGTGRPDTQYF. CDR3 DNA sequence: TGCGCCAGCAGCTTGGGAGGGACAGGGAGGCCAGATACGCAGTATTTT.

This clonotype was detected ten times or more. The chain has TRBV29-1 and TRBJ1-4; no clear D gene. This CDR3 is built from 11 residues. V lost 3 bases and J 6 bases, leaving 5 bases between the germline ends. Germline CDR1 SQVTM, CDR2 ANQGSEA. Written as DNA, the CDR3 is TGCAGCGTTGATTTCGATGAAAAACTGTTTTTT. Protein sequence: CSVDFDEKLFF.

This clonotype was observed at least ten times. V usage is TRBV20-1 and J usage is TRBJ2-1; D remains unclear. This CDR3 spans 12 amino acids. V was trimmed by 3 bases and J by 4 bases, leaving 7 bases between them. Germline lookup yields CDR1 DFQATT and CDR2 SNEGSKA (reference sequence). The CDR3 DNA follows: TGCAGTGCTAGCTCCGCATACAATGAGCAGTTCTTC. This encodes CSASSAYNEQFF.

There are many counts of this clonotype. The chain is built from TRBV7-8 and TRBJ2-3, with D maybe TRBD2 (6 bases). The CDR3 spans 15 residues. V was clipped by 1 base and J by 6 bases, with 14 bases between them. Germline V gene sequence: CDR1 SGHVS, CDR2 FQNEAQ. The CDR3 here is CASSLEYYGGDTQYF. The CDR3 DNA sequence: TGTGCCAGCAGCTTAGAGTATTACGGAGGGGATACGCAGTATTTT.

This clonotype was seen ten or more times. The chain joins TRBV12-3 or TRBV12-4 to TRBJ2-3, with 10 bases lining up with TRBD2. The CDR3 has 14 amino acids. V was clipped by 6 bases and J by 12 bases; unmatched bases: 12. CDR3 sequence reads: CASRPSGGHYPQYF. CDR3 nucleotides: TGTGCCAGCAGACCTAGCGGGGGCCACTACCCCCAGTATTTT.

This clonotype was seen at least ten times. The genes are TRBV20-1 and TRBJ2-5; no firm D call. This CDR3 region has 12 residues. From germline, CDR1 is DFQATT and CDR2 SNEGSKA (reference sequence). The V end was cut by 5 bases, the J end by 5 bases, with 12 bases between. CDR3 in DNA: TGCAGTGCTCGGAAACCCCCCGAGACCCAGTACTTC. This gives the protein CSARKPPETQYF.

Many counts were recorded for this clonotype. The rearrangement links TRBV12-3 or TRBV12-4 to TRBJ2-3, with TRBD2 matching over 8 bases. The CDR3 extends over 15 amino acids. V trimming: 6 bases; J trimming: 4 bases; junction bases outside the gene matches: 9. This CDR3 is CASRTPGLEADTQYF. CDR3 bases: TGTGCCAGCAGGACCCCGGGACTAGAAGCAGATACGCAGTATTTT.

The CDR3: CSAEDSLRTQYF. DNA of the CDR3: TGCAGTGCCGAGGACTCCTTGCGGACGCAGTATTTT. V gene TRBV20-1 combines with J gene TRBJ2-3, with D perhaps matching TRBD2 (5 bases). V was pared by 6 bases and J by 9 bases, with 16 bases between. The length of the CDR3 is 12 residues. Per germline, CDR1 DFQATT and CDR2 SNEGSKA (reference sequence).

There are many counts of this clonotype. CDR3 sequence: CSARSGGQVYQPQHF. The CDR3 DNA follows: TGCAGTGCTAGATCAGGGGGGCAAGTTTATCAGCCCCAGCATTTT. The genes are TRBV20-1 and TRBJ1-5; TRBD1 agrees at 7 bases. V shed 2 bases and J 5 bases; nucleotides not matched to a gene: 9. CDR1 is DFQATT, CDR2 SNEGSKA, per germline (reference sequence). The CDR3 is 15 residues long.

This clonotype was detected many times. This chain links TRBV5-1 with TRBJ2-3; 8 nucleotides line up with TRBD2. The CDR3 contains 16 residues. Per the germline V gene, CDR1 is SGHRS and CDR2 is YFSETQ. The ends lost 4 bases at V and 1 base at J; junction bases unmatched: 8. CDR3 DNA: TGCGCCAGCAGCCTGCAGACTAGCGCGGGCACAGATACGCAGTATTTT. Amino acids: CASSLQTSAGTDTQYF.

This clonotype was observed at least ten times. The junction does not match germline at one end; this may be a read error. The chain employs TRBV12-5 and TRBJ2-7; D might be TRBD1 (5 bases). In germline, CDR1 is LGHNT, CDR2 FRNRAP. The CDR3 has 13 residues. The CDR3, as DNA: TGTGCTAGTGGTTTGTCTAATGGACGACCCAGGGACTTC. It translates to CASGLSNGRPRDF.

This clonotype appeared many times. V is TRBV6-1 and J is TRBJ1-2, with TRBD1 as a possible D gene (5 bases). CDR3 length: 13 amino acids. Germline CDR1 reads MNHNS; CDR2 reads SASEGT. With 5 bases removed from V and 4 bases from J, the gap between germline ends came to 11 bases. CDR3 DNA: TGTGCCAGCAGTCCGGGACGGTCCTATGGCTACACCTTC. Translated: CASSPGRSYGYTF.

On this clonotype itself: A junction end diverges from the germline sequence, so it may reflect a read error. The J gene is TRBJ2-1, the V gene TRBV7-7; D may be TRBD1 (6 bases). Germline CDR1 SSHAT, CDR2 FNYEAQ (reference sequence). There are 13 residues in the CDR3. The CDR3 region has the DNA TGTGCTAGCAGCCGGGGACATAGCAATGAGCAGTTCTTC. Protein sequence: CASSRGHSNEQFF. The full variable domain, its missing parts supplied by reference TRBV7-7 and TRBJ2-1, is GAGVSQSPRYKVTKRGQDVTLRCDPISSHATLYWYQQALGQGPEFLTYFNYEAQPDKSGLPSDRFSAERPEGSISTLTIQRTEQRDSAMYRCASSRGHSNEQFFGPGTRLTVL.

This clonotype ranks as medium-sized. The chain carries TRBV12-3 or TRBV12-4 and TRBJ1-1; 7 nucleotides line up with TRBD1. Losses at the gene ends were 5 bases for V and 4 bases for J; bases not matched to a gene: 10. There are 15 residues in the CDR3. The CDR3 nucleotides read TGTGCCAGCAGTCCCCAGGGGGTAGGGGTCACTGAAGCTTTCTTT. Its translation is CASSPQGVGVTEAFF.

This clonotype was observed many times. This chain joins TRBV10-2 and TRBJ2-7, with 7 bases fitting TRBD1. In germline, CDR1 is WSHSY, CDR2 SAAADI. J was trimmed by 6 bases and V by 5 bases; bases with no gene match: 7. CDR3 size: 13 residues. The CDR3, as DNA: TGCGCCAGCAGTCCTAGACAGGGTCGCGAGCAGTACTTC. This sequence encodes CASSPRQGREQYF.

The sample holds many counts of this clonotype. DNA of the CDR3: TGTGCCACCAGTCGGAGCCCCGGCGTAGATGAGCAGTTCTTC. As protein: CATSRSPGVDEQFF. This sequence joins TRBV24-1 and TRBJ2-1; D gene unclear. Between the trimmed V and J ends, which lost 6 bases and 8 bases, there was a span of 16 bases. Germline V gene sequence: CDR1 KGHDR, CDR2 SFDVKD. CDR3 length: 14 residues.

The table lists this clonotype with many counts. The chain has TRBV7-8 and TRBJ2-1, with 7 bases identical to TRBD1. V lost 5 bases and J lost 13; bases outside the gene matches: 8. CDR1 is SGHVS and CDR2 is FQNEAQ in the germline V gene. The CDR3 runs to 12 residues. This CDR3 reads CASSLGTAKQFF. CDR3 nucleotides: TGTGCCAGCAGCCTAGGGACAGCCAAACAGTTCTTC.

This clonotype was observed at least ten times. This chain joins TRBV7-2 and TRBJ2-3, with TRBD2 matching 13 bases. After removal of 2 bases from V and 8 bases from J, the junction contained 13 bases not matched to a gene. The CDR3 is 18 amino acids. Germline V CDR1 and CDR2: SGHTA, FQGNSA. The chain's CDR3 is CASSLRPATSGGEGTQYF. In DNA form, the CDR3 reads TGTGCCAGCAGCTTACGGCCGGCAACTAGCGGGGGGGAGGGTACGCAGTATTTT. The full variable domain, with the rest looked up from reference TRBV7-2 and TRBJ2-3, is GAGVSQSPSNKVTEKGKDVELRCDPISGHTALYWYRQSLGQGLEFLIYFQGNSAPDKSGLPSDRFSAERTGGSVSTLTIQRTQQEDSAVYLCASSLRPATSGGEGTQYFGPGTRLTVL.